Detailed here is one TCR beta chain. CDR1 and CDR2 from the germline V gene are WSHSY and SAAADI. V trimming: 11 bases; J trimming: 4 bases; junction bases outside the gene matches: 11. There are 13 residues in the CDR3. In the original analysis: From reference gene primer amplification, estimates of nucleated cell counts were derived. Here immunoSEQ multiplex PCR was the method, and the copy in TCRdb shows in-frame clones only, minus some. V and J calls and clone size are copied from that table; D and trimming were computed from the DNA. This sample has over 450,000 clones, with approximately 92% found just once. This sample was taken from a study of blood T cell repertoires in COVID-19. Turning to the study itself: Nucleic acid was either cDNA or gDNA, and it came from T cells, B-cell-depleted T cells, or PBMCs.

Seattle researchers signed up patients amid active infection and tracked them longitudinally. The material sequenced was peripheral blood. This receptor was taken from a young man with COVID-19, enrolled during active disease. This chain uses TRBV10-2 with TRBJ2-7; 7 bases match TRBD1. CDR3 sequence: CAGTSGQTYEQYF. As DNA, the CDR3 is TGCGCCGGAACCTCGGGACAGACGTACGAGCAGTACTTC.